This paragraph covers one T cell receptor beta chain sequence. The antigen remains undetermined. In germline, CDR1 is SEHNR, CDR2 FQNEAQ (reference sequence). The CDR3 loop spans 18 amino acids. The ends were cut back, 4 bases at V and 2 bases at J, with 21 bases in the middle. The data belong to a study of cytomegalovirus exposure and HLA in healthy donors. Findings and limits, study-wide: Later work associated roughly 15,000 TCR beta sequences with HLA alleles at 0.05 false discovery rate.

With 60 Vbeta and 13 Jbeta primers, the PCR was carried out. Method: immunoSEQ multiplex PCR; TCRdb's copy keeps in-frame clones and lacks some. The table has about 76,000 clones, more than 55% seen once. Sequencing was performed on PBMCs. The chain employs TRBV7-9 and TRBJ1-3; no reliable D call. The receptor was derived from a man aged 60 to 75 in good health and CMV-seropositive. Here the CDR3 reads CASSSPPGSGWAGNTIYF. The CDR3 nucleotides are TGTGCCAGCAGCTCCCCGCCGGGAAGTGGATGGGCTGGAAACACCATATATTTT.